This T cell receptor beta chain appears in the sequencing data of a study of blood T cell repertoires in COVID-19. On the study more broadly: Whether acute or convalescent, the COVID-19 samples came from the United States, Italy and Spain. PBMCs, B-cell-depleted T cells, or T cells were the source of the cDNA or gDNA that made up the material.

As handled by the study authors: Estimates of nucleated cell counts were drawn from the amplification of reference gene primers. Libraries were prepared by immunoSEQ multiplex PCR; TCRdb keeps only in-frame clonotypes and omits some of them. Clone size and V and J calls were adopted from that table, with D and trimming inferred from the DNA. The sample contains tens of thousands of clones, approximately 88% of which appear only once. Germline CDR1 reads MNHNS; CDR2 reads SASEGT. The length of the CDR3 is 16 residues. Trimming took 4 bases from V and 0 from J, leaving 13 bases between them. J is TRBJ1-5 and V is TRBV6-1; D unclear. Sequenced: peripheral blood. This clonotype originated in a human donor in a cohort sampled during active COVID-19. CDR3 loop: CASSAWRVISNQPQHF. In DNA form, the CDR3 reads TGTGCCAGCAGTGCCTGGAGAGTGATTAGCAATCAGCCCCAGCATTTT.